What follows is one T cell receptor beta chain and its context. The antigen is undetermined. This entry belongs to a study of cytomegalovirus exposure and HLA in healthy donors. Clones were read by immunoSEQ multiplex PCR, and TCRdb kept only the in-frame ones, dropping some. The sample has about 130,000 clones; roughly 87% are singletons. The CDR3 runs 16 residues. J lost 1 base, V lost 3 bases, and 5 bases had no gene match. Germline V lookup: CDR1 KGHSH, CDR2 LQKENI. Overall study results and limits: Across donors, most TCRs were seen rarely, yet some public ones were widespread. In vitro work confirmed that a few CMV-associated chains recognize CMV antigens. According to a later analysis, TCR clusters from the first cohort tended to co-occur in the 110 or so validation repertoires.

An approximately 130-subject validation cohort, separate from the approximately 720-subject first cohort, supplied the donors. The chain couples TRBV18 to TRBJ2-7; TRBD2 matches at 11 bases. Material: PBMCs. The sequence came from a woman aged 18-35 years in good health and CMV-seronegative. CDR3 coding DNA: TGTGCCAGCTCACCTACTAGCGGGAGAGTATCCTACGAGCAGTACTTC. Protein product: CASSPTSGRVSYEQYF. Combining the CDR3 with reference TRBV18 and TRBJ2-7 gives the whole variable domain NAGVMQNPRHLVRRRGQEARLRCSPMKGHSHVYWYRQLPEEGLKFMVYLQKENIIDESGMPKERFSAEFPKEGPSILRIQQVVRGDSAAYFCASSPTSGRVSYEQYFGPGTRLTVT.